Below, one T cell receptor beta chain is given with its context. This clonotype was observed a few times. The clone's antigen remains unknown. Base qualities are not provided; no much larger clone lies one nucleotide away. This sample was taken from a study of circulating CD8 cells and anti-PD-1 response in melanoma (dated by TCRdb to 2020 to 2022). About the full investigation: Nivolumab was administered to patients intravenously at 3 mg/kg every 2 weeks. The TCR repertoire analysis included some 11 melanoma patients, of whom 7 were non-responders and 4 were responders. Of the roughly 13 patients in the melanoma cohort, anti-PD-1 was received as first-line therapy by seven patients, and prior targeted therapy or immunotherapy had been received by six patients. Patients with complete or partial responses were classified as responders; those with stable or progressive disease (RECIST v1.1) as non-responders. On on-treatment samples, PD-1 was detected using a biotinylated anti-human IgG4 antibody. Study-wide findings and limitations: Because of limited material, replicates were generally not included when the experiments were performed. The authors pointed out that the cohort included both treatment-naive and previously treated patients, and that this mix could influence the results. Diversity was greatest in the DNEG repertoire, PD-1 and DPOS had similar and higher clonality, and TIGIT repertoires had the lowest diversity. Only baseline and M1 samples from a small cohort with few responders were used in the published TCR repertoire comparisons. Since no tumor material could be accessed, the researchers instead assessed tumor reactivity using peptide assays on expanded sorted subsets. Repertoires were largely private between subsets, with under 7.5% of TRB clonotypes shared at M1; sharing was highest between DPOS and TIGIT.

Using a BD FACSAria II cell sorter, four subsets defined by PD-1 and/or TIGIT were sorted out of live CD3+CD8+TCRalphabeta+ cells. To characterize relevance to anti-PD-1 therapy response, circulating CD8 T cells were sorted into four subsets based on PD-1 and TIGIT expression. For each sorted CD8 T-cell subset, both the TCR alpha and TCR beta chains were sequenced. Peripheral blood was collected before the first anti-PD-1 injection, after two injections and after four injections. PBMCs were isolated immediately by Ficoll gradient centrifugation. Until use, PBMCs were kept cryopreserved in liquid nitrogen in RPMI containing roughly 20% FCS and roughly 9.6% DMSO. After thawing, PBMCs were stained with a viability dye plus antibodies against CD3, CD8alpha, TCRalphabeta, PD-1 and TIGIT. Total RNA was extracted with the RNeasy Kit, and every sample reached a RIN above 7. CDR1 and CDR2, looked up from the germline V gene (reference sequence), are GTSNPN and SVGIG. Inclusive of the bounding cysteine and phenylalanine, the CDR3 is 14 residues long. The CDR3 DNA has 42 bases and is translated from base 1. V was cut back by 5 bases and J by 5 bases, leaving a gap of 17 bases between them.

Reads for this sample came from a NextSeq 500. Starting from about 15 ng of total RNA, TCR libraries were made with the QIAseq Immune Repertoire RNA Library Kit, Human TCR Panel. Sequencing of the TCR libraries was done on an Illumina NextSeq with a Mid Output V2 kit and asymmetric 261x41 paired-end reads. Every TCR library was diluted to roughly 3.6 nM, then pooled, denatured and loaded at about 1 pM. Per the authors' processing: The QIAGEN GeneGlobe Data Analysis Center was used to process TCR FASTQ files, and downstream analysis was done in R 3.5.2. Clonality was computed as one minus Shannon entropy normalized by the log of the number of unique productive sequences. Within each subset, Fisher exact tests at 5% FDR identified TRA or TRB clonotypes differing in abundance between baseline and M1. Differentially abundant clonotypes were grouped as emerging, expanding, contracting or non-expanding/contracting. Repertoire overlap between patients was measured with Morisita's overlap index. TCRdb reprocessing: public reads trimmed at Q25 with fastp, clones called with MiXCR, in-frame beta chains kept. A single entry per CDR3 protein holds the most common genes and DNA from its merged rows. TCRdb's processing, not the authors', yielded these V and J calls. The sample data list about 1,200 distinct CDR3 sequences, and about 10% of these were observed just once. In total, the top ten clones hold 12% to 15% of the sample.

The receptor chain draws on TRBV30 and TRBJ2-3; TRBD1 is a weak D gene call, 5 bases matching. The TCR was taken from a human donor with melanoma. The material sequenced was CD8+ T cells from PBMCs, taken at baseline or after one month of anti-PD-1 therapy (not recorded which). This receptor carries the CDR3 CAWHSQGNVDTQYF. The bases are TGTGCCTGGCATAGCCAGGGAAACGTAGATACGCAGTATTTT.